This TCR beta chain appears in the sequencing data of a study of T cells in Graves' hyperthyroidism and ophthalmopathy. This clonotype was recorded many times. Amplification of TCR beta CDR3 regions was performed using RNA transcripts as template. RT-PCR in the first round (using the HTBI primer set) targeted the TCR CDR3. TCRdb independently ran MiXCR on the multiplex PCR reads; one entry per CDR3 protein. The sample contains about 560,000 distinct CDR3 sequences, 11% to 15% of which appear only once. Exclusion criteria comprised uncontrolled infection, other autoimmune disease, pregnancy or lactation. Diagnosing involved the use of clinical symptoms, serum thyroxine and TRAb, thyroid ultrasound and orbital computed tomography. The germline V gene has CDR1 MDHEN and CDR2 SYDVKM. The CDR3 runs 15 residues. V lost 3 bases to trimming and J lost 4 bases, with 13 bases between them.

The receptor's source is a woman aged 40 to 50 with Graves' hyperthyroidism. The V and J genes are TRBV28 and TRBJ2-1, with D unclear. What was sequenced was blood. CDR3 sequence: CASSFMPSFYNEQFF. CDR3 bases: TGTGCCAGCAGTTTTATGCCTTCCTTTTACAATGAGCAGTTCTTC.